Described below is a single TCR delta chain sequence and its context. Its target is not known. Other DNA variants within this sample encode the same CDR3. The CDR3 is 19 amino acids. After removal of 3 bases from V and 0 bases from J, the junction contained 5 bases not matched to a gene. From germline, CDR1 is GEAIGNYY and CDR2 EKD. TCR cDNA was made from PBMC RNA with gamma- and delta-chain-specific primers. TCRdb redid the clone calls on the RT-PCR reads with CATT. The data contain around 3,300 delta-chain clones, less than 35% of them seen just once; the ten biggest clones take up around 8.6%. The data were taken from a study of delta chains in infants with herpesvirus infections. Study overall: Ugandan infants were followed prospectively from birth through primary CMV infection.

The study, taken as a whole, reports: The public clonotype appeared only at the first post-infection time point and was absent in uninfected infants. The study lacked race- and environment-matched controls and was small. The public clonotype decayed quickly, seemingly gone after around two months.

The source of this sequence is a human donor who was a Ugandan infant, either HIV-exposed or HIV-unexposed (not recorded which). The source was peripheral blood, collected at time point 3 of longitudinal follow-up. The chain joins TRDV2 to TRDJ3; 12 positions match TRDD3. The CDR3 sequence: CACDVLGDTSSWDTRQMFF. The CDR3 DNA reads TGTGCCTGTGACGTACTGGGGGATACAAGCTCCTGGGACACCCGACAGATGTTTTTC.